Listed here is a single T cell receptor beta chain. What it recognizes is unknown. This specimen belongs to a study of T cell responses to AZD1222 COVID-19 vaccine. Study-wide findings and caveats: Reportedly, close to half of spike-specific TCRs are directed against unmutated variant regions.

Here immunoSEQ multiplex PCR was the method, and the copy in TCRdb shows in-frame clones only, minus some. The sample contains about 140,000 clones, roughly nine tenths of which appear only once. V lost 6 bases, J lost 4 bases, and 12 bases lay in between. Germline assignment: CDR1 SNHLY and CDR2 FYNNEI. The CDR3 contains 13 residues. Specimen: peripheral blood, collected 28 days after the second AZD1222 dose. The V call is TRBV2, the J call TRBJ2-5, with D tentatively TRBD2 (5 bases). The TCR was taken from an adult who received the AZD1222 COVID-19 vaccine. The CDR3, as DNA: TGTGCCAGCAGCGCGGACTTACGAGAGACCCAGTACTTC. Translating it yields CASSADLRETQYF.